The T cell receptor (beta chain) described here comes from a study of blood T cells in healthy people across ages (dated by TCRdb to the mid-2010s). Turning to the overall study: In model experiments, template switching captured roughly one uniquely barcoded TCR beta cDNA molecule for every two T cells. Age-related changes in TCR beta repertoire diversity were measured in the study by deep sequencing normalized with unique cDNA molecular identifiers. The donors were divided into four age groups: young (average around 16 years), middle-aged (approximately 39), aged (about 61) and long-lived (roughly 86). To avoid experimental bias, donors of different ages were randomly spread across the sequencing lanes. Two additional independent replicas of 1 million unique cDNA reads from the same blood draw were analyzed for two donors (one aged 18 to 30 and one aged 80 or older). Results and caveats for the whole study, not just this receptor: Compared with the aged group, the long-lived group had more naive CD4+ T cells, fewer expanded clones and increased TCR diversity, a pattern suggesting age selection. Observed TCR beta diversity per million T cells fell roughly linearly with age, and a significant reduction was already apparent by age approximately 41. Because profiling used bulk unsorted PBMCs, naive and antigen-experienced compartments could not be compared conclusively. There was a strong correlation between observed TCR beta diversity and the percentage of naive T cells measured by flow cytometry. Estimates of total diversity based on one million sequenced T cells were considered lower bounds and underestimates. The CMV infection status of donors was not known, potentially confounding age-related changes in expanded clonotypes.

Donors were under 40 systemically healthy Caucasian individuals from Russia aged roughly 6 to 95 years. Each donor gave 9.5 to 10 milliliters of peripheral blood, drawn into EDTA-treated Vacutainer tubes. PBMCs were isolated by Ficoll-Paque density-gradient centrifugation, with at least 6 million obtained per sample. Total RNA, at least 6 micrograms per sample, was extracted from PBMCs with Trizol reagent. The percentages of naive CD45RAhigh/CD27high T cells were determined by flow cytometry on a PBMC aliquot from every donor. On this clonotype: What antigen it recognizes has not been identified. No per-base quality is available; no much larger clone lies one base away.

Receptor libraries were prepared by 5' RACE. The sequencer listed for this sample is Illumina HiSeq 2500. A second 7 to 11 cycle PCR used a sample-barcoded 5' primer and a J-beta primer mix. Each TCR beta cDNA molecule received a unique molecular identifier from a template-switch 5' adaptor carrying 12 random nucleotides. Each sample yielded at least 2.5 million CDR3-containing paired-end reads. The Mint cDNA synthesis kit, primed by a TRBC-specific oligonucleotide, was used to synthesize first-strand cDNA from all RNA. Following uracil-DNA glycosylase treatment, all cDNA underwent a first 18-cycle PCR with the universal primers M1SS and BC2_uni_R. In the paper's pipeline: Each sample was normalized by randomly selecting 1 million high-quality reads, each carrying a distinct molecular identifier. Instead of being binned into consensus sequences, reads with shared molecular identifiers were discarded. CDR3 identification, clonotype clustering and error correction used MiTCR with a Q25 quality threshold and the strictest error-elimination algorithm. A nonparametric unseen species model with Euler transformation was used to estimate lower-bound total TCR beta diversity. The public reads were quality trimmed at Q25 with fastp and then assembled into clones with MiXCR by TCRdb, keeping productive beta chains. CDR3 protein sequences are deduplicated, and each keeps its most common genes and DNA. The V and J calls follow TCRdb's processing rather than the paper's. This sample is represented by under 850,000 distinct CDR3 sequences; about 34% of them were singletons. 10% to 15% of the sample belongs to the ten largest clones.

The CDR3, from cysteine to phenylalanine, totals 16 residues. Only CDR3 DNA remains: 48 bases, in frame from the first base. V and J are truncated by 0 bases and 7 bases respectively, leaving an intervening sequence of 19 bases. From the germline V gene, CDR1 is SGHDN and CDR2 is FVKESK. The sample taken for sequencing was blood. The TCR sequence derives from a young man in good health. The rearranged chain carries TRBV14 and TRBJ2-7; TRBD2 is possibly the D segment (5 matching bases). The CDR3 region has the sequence CASSQDLSSAGDEQYF. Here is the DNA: TGTGCCAGCAGCCAAGACCTCTCCTCAGCCGGGGATGAGCAGTACTTC.